This T cell receptor beta chain derives from a study of shared clonotypes between healthy human individuals. Clones were read by immunoSEQ multiplex PCR, and TCRdb kept only the in-frame ones, dropping some. The sample includes around 600,000 clones, 90% to 95% of them seen just once. The naive CD8 fraction comprised CD45RO-negative cells positively selected for CCR7 and excluded terminally differentiated effector memory CD45RA+ cells. V was clipped by 4 bases and J by 6 bases, with 7 bases between them. The length of the CDR3 is 11 residues. The germline gives CDR1 MNHEY, CDR2 SMNVEV (reference sequence).

The sequence came from a woman younger than 45 in good health. The chain is built from TRBV27 and TRBJ2-7; tentatively, D is TRBD1 or TRBD2 (5 bases each). Sequencing used naive CD8+ T cells sorted from blood. CDR3 residues: CASSWGSEQYF. The DNA of the CDR3 is TGTGCCAGCAGTTGGGGGTCCGAGCAGTACTTC.